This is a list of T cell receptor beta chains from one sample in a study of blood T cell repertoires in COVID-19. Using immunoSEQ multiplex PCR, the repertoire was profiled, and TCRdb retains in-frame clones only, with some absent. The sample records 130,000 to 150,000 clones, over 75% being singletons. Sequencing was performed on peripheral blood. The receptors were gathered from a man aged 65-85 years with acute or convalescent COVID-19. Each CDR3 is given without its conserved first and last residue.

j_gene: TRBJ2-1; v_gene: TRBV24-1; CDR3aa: ATQAGGDSYNEQF
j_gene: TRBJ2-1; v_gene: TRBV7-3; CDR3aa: ASSLSRANEQF
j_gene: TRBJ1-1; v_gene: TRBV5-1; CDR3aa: ASSRQGTTEAF
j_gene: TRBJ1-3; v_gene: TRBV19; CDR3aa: ASSRVVAGGNTIY
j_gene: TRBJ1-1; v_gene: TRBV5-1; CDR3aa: ASSFGGQPGWTEAF
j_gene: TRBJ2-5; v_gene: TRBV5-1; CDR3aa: ASSPGTSGRAWETQY
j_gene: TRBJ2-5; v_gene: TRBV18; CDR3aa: ASSPRGEETQY
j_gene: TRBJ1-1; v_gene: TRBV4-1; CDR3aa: ASSGGTPEAF
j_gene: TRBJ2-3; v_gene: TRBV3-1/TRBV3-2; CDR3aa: ASSRGGTDTQY
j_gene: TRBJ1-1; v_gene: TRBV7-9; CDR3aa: ASRLLDPHEAF
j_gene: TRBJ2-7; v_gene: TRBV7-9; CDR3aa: ASSSSGRQGAREQY
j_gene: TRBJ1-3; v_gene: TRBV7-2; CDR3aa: ASSPTGAGNTIY
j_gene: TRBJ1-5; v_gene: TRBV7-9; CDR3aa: ASRLTQGEPQH
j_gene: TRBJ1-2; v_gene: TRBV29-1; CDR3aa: SVVGDKGNYGYT
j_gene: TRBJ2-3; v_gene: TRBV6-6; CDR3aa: ATQNLAVRDTQY
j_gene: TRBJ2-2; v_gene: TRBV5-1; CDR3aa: ASSLTRQSGELF
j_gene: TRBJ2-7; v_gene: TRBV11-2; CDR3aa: ASRMVGQTYEQY
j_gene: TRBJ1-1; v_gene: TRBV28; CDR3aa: ASLQGDTEAF
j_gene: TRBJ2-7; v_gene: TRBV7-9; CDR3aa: ASSSSGLSYEQY
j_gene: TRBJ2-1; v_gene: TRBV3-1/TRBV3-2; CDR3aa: ASREQGVQF
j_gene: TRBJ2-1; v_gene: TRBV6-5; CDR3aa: ASSYEGVYNEQF
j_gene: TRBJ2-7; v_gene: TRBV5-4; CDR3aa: ASSKGLADPSYEQY
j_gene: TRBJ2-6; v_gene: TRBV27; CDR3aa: ASSRQLGANVLT
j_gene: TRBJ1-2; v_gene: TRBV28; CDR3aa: ASNVGQGGYGYT
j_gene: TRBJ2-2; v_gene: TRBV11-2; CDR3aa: ASSLGQENTGELF
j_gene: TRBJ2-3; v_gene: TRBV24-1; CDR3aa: ATSETGLAVYTDTQY
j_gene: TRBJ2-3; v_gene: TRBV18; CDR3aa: ASSTAFTDTQY
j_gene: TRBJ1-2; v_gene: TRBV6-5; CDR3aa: ASSYNRGNYGYT
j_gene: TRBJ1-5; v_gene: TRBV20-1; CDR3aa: SAGGQGNQPQH
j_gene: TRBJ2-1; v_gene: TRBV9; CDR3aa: ASSVTSGNNEQF
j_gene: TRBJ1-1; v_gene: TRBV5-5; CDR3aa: ASSTGTGGGSEAF
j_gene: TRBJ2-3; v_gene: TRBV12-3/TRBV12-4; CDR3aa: ASTSRDTQY
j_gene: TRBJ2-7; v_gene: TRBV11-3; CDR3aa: ASSEGQGARQY
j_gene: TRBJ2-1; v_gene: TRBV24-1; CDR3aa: ATSDFGTGDYNEQF
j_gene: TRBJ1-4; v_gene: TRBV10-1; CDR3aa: ASSVAVNEKLF
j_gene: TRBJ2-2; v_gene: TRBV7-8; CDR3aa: ASLRGGGENTGELF
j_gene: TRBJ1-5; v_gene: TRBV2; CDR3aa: ASRDTGSNQPQH
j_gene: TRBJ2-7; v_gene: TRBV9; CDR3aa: ASSVATGGAYEQY
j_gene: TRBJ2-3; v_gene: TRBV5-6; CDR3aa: ASSFSGLSTDTQY
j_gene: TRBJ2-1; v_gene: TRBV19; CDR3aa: ASSISSVNEQF
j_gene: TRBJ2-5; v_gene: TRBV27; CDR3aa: ASSRQGLAQETQY
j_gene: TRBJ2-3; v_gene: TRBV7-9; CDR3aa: ASSYSQDTQY
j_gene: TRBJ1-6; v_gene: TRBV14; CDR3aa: ASSQTGSLIYNSPLH
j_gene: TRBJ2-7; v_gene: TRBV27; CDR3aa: ASTGTGGYEQY
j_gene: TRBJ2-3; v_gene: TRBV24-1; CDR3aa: ATSDFERAGGPIDTQY
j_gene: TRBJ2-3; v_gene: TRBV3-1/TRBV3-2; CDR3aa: ASSQGVAGDITDTQY
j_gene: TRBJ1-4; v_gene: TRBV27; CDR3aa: ASSNPPTGEHEKLF
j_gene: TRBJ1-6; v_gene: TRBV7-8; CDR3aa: ASSADKYNSPLH
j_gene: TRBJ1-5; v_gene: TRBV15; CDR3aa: ATSPQGQALPQH
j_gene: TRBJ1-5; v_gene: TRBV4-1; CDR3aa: ASSRGGAEKPQH
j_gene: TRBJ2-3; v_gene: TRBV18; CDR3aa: ASSPSTAGNTDTQY
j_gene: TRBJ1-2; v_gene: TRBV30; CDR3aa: AWGDGVRYGYT
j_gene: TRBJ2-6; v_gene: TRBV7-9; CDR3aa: ASSLVGDRVSGANVLT
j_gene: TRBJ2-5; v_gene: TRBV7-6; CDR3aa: ASSRRETQY
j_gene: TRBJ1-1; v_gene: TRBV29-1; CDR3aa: SVADRGNTEAF
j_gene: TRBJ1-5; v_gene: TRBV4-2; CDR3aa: ASSCPQQGEGQPQH
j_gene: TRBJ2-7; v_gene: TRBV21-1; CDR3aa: ASSKGPRRGYEQY